What follows describes a single T cell receptor beta chain. Its target antigen remains unknown. Per-nucleotide qualities are absent, and no much larger clonotype sits a single base away. The entry originates in a study of blood T cell repertoires in COVID-19 (dated by TCRdb to 2018 to 2021). Notes on the research overall: Collaborator samples came from the United States, Italy and Spain and covered acute and convalescent phases of COVID-19. The prospective study material was composed of cDNA or gDNA derived from T cells, B-cell-depleted T cells, or PBMCs. Deeply sampled blood TCRbeta repertoires from subjects exposed to, actively infected with, or recovered from COVID-19 were included in the dataset. Where available, HLA class I and class II types were taken from metadata supplied by the sample provider and were not determined by assay-based typing. Samples came from the ongoing ImmuneRACE study (first 160 participants) plus 1,254 subjects from 6 global collaborators. A freely available public database, intended as a resource for researchers studying the immune response to SARS-CoV-2, is where the repertoires were released. A de-identified subject ID, COVID-19 status, age in years and sex were almost always included in the sample metadata. General study outcomes and caveats: The amount of clinical and demographic metadata varied by source and participant and was provided uncurated.

CDR1 and CDR2 were assigned from the germline V gene as SGDLS and YYNGEE. The CDR3 covers 14 residues, taking in both the cysteine and the phenylalanine. The only DNA kept is the CDR3, 42 bases in frame from the first base. Cut back by 0 bases and 1 base, the V and J ends lie 8 bases apart. Enrolling through a virtual design, the prospective study's participants ranged in age from roughly 18 to 89 years and lived across approximately 25 United States geographic areas. In the prospective study, cohorts were assigned on the basis of participant-reported clinical history obtained from a screening survey and a study questionnaire. In the prospective study, mobile phlebotomists collected whole blood, serum and a nasopharyngeal or oropharyngeal swab from each participant. Additional blood draws and questionnaires over an approximately 2-month period could optionally be provided by prospective study participants. Blood samples from the prospective study were shipped frozen or at room temperature prior to DNA extraction.

TCRbeta CDR3 regions were amplified from genomic DNA using the immunoSEQ Assay, a bias-controlled multiplex PCR. Per the authors' processing: The number of nucleated cells in each sample was estimated by amplification of reference gene primers within the assay. To quantify the absolute abundance of each unique TCRbeta CDR3 rearrangement, sequence reads were collapsed and filtered. Productive Simpson clonality was computed per sample as the square root of Simpson's diversity index over productive rearrangements. The table comes from immuneACCESS by way of TCRdb, which keeps in-frame sequences with V and J called. Part of the clones is missing from these tables; in studies checked, under half for an unresolved V gene and the rest for unknown reasons. The DNA was the basis for D and trimming; V, J and clone size are from that table. The table for this sample lists some 200,000 clones; about 79% of them were counted only once. The top ten constitute under 1.5% of the sample.

The V and J segments used are TRBV9 and TRBJ2-7; the D gene cannot be resolved reliably. Input material: PBMCs or T cells enriched from blood (not recorded which). The source is a woman aged 40 to 50 with acute COVID-19. For the CDR3, the sequence is CASSVAPQSYEQYF. The DNA is TGTGCCAGCAGCGTAGCCCCCCAGTCCTACGAGCAGTACTTC.